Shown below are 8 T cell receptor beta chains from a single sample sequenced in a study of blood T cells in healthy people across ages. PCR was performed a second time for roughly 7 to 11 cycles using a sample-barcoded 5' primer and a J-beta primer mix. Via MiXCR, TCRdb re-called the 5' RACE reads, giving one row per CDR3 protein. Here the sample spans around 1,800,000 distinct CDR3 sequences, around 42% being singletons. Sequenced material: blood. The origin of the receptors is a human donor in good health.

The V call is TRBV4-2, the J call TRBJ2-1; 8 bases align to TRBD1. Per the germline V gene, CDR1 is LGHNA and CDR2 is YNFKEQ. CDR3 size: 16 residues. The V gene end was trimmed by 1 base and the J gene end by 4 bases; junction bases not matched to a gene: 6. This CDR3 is CASSQGGTGQYNEQFF. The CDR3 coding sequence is TGTGCCAGCAGCCAAGGAGGGACAGGACAATACAATGAGCAGTTCTTC.

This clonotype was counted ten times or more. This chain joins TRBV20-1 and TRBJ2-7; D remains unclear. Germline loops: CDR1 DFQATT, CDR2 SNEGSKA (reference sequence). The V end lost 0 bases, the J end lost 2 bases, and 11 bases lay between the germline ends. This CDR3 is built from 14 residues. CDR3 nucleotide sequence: TGCAGTGCTAGAGATCGTGTTCCTACCTACGAGCAGTACTTC. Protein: CSARDRVPTYEQYF.

The CDR3 spells CSAPRPGGYNEQFF. CDR3 DNA sequence: TGCAGTGCCCCGCGGCCCGGCGGTTACAATGAGCAGTTCTTC. The chain carries TRBV20-1 and TRBJ2-1; the D is unclear. CDR3 length: 14 residues. The germline V and J ends were trimmed by 6 bases and 4 bases, with 16 bases remaining between them. Germline V lookup: CDR1 DFQATT, CDR2 SNEGSKA (reference sequence).

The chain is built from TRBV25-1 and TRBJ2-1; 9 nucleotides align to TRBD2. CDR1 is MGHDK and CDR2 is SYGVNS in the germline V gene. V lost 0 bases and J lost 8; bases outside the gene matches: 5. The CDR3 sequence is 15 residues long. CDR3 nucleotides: TGTGCCAGCAGTGAATATGGCGGGGGGGCCGATGAGCAGTTCTTC. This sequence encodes CASSEYGGGADEQFF.

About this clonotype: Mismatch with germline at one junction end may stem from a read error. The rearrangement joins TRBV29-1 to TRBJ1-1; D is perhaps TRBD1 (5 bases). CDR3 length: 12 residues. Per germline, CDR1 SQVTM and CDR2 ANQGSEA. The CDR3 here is CSVARGETEAFF. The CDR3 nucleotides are TGTAGCGTTGCTCGGGGGGAGACTGAAGCTTTCTTT. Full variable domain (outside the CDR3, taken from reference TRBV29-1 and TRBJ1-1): SAVISQKPSRDICQRGTSLTIQCQVDSQVTMMFWYRQQPGQSLTLIATANQGSEATYESGFVIDKFPISRPNLTFSTLTVSNMSPEDSSIYLCSVARGETEAFFGQGTRLTVV.

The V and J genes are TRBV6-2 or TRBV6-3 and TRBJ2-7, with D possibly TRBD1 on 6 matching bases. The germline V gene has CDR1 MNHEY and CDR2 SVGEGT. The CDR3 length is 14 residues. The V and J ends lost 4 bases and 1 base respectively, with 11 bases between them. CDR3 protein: CASSFPDRSYEQYF. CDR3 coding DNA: TGTGCCAGCAGTTTCCCGGACAGATCCTACGAGCAGTACTTC.

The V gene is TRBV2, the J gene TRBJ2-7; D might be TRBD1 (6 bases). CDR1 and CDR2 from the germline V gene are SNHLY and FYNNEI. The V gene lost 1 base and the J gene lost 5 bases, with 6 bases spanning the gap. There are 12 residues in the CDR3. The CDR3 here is CASSEEGDEQYF. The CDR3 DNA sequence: TGTGCCAGCAGTGAAGAGGGGGACGAGCAGTACTTC.

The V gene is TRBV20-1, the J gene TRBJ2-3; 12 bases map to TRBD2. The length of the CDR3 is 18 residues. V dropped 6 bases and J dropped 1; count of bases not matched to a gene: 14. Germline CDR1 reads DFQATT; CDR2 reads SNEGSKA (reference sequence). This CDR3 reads CSAEFSSGGDLGTDTQYF. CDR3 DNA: TGCAGTGCCGAGTTCTCTAGCGGGGGGGATCTTGGCACAGATACGCAGTATTTT.